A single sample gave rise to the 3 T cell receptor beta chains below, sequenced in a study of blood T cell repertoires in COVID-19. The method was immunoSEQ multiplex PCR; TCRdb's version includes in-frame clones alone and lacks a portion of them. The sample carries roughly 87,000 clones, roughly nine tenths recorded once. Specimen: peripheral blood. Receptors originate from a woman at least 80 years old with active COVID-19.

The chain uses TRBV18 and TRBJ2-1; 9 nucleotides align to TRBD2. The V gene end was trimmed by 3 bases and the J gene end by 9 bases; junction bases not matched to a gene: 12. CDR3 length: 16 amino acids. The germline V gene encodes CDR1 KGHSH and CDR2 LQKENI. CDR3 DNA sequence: TGTGCCAGCTCACCCCTGGTAGCGGGAGTTTTTGGTGAGCAGTTCTTC. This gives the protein CASSPLVAGVFGEQFF.

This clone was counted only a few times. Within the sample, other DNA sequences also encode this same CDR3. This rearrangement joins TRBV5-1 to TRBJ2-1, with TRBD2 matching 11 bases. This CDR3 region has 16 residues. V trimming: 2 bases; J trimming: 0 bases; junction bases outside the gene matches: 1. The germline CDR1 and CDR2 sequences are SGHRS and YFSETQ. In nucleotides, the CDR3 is TGCGCCAGCAGCTTAACTAGCGGGAGCTCCTACAATGAGCAGTTCTTC. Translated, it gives CASSLTSGSSYNEQFF.

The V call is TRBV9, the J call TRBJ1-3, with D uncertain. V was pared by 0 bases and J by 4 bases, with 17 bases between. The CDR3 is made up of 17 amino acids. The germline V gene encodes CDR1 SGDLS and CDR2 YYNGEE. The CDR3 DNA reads TGTGCCAGCAGCGTAGGTATCGGGGAGGGCCTCGGAAACACCATATATTTT. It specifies CASSVGIGEGLGNTIYF.